One and the same sample provided the 19 T cell receptor beta chains below, sequenced in a study of T cell responses to AZD1222 COVID-19 vaccine (dated by TCRdb to the early 2020s). The time point label here, explained by the study, means: baseline before first vaccination. To prepare the library, the immunoSEQ multiplex PCR assay was applied. The immuneACCESS repertoire file appears here via TCRdb, limited to in-frame rearrangements. These files lack a portion of the clones; in checked studies, under half of the deficit traces to unresolved V genes, and the cause of the others is not known. For this sample the table gives 200,000 or so clones, of which 75% to 90% were detected only once. The ten largest clones take up roughly 6% of the sample. The sequencing here drew on peripheral blood, taken on day 0 of AZD1222 vaccination. Every receptor here comes from an adult in good health.

V gene TRBV10-3 combines with J gene TRBJ2-1; 8 bases are shared with TRBD2. This CDR3 spans 16 amino acids. Germline trimming cut 0 bases from V and 4 bases from J; bases unmatched to any gene: 5. Looked up from germline, CDR1 is ENHRY and CDR2 is SYGVKD. The CDR3 loop is CAISESSGSQYNEQFF. CDR3 coding DNA: TGTGCCATCAGTGAGTCGAGCGGGAGTCAATACAATGAGCAGTTCTTC.

The DNA of the CDR3 is TGTGCCAGCAGCTTTCGGGGGGGCTACAATGAGCAGTTCTTC. Residues: CASSFRGGYNEQFF. The chain carries TRBV5-8 and TRBJ2-1; TRBD2 aligns across 8 bases. V was pared by 2 bases and J by 3 bases, with 1 base of the junction left unmatched. The CDR3 length is 14 residues. From germline, CDR1 is SGHTS and CDR2 YDEGEE.

This clone was seen a handful of times. This CDR3 is CASSSDPRDPYGYTF. In DNA form, the CDR3 reads TGCGCCAGCAGCTCGGACCCAAGGGATCCCTATGGCTACACCTTC. The rearrangement uses TRBV5-1 and TRBJ1-2; D remains ambiguous. The CDR3 has 15 residues. Trimming pared 3 bases from V and 4 bases from J, leaving 16 bases between. CDR1 and CDR2 from the germline V gene are SGHRS and YFSETQ. The variable domain in full, with the rest retrieved from reference TRBV5-1 and TRBJ1-2, is KAGVTQTPRYLIKTRGQQVTLSCSPISGHRSVSWYQQTPGQGLQFLFEYFSETQRNKGNFPGRFSGRQFSNSRSEMNVSTLELGDSALYLCASSSDPRDPYGYTFGSGTRLTVV.

The J gene is TRBJ2-2, the V gene TRBV7-2, with 7 bases fitting TRBD2. Trimming removed 3 bases from V and 7 bases from J; junction bases left unmatched: 5. CDR1 is SGHTA, CDR2 FQGNSA, per germline. CDR3 length: 14 residues. The CDR3 bases are TGTGCCAGCAGCTTGGGAGGGCAAGTCGGGGAGCTGTTTTTT. It is translated as CASSLGGQVGELFF.

This rearrangement joins TRBV19 to TRBJ1-2; the D gene is possibly TRBD1 (6 bases). V was clipped by 7 bases and J by 0 bases, with 15 bases between them. Per the germline V gene, CDR1 is LNHDA and CDR2 is SQIVND (reference sequence). The CDR3 extends over 15 amino acids. In DNA, the CDR3 is TGTGCCAGTAAAACCGGACAGAATTCTAACTATGGCTACACCTTC. This sequence encodes CASKTGQNSNYGYTF.

The V gene is TRBV2, the J gene TRBJ2-2, with TRBD2 matching 12 bases. The CDR3 totals 19 residues. V shed 6 bases, J shed 7 bases, and the junction held 18 bases outside the gene matches. CDR1 is SNHLY, CDR2 FYNNEI, per germline. This CDR3 reads CASSVGFSRLAGGNGELFF. Here the CDR3 DNA reads TGTGCCAGCAGCGTCGGATTCTCGAGGCTAGCGGGGGGGAACGGGGAGCTGTTTTTT.

The chain combines TRBV5-1 with TRBJ2-5, with 10 bases identical to TRBD2. J was trimmed by 1 base and V by 4 bases; bases with no gene match: 13. The CDR3 loop spans 18 amino acids. Germline CDR1 reads SGHRS; CDR2 reads YFSETQ. In DNA, the CDR3 is TGCGCCAGCAGCGTTGCGGGGTATCTAGCGGGGGCCCAAGAGACCCAGTACTTC. This sequence encodes CASSVAGYLAGAQETQYF.

The V and J genes are TRBV18 and TRBJ2-2; 7 bases fit TRBD1. The V and J ends lost 3 bases and 6 bases, in that order; junction bases with no gene match: 4. The CDR3 has 14 residues. Germline CDR1 is KGHSH and CDR2 is LQKENI. CDR3 DNA: TGTGCCAGCTCACCGGACGGGACAGCCGGGGAGCTGTTTTTT. It encodes CASSPDGTAGELFF.

The CDR3 DNA reads as TGTGCCAGCAGCTTAGGAACTAGCGGGAGAAGAGTTGGCTACGAGCAGTACTTC. Residues: CASSLGTSGRRVGYEQYF. This chain links TRBV7-2 with TRBJ2-7; TRBD2 agrees at 11 bases. CDR3 length equals 18 residues. V lost 1 base and J lost 3; bases outside the gene matches: 11. Germline V gene data show CDR1 as SGHTA and CDR2 as FQGNSA. Looking up the rest from reference TRBV7-2 and TRBJ2-7 gives the full variable domain: GAGVSQSPSNKVTEKGKDVELRCDPISGHTALYWYRQSLGQGLEFLIYFQGNSAPDKSGLPSDRFSAERTGGSVSTLTIQRTQQEDSAVYLCASSLGTSGRRVGYEQYFGPGTRLTVT.

This sequence joins TRBV29-1 and TRBJ2-5; tentatively, D is TRBD1 or TRBD2 (6 bases each). CDR3 size: 12 residues. V shed 3 bases and J shed 4 bases, with 9 bases lying between them. Looked up from germline, CDR1 is SQVTM and CDR2 is ANQGSEA. In DNA form, the CDR3 reads TGCAGCGTTGACGAGGGGGGAGAGACCCAGTACTTC. The encoded protein is CSVDEGGETQYF.

The rearrangement joins TRBV5-5 to TRBJ2-1; 7 nucleotides agree with TRBD2. The CDR3 is made up of 16 amino acids. The germline V gene encodes CDR1 SGHKS and CDR2 YYEKEE (reference sequence). Losses at the gene ends were 1 base for V and 7 bases for J; bases not matched to a gene: 11. CDR3 DNA sequence: TGTGCCAGCAGCTTGTACCCCCAGCGGGATTTTAATGAGCAGTTCTTC. Protein: CASSLYPQRDFNEQFF.

The sample holds one count of this clone. This chain's CDR3 is CASSDDRDIARGAQYF. The CDR3 coding sequence is TGTGCCAGCAGCGATGACCGGGACATCGCCCGGGGGGCCCAGTACTTC. This chain uses TRBV14 with TRBJ2-5; weak D call: TRBD2 (7 bases). CDR3 length: 16 residues. Trimming stripped 5 bases from V and 9 bases from J, with 25 bases between. The germline CDR1 and CDR2 sequences are SGHDN and FVKESK.

This clone turned up a few times. The genes are TRBV28 and TRBJ2-7; D call uncertain. The CDR3 is 14 residues long. V was trimmed by 3 bases and J by 11 bases, leaving 20 bases between them. In germline, CDR1 is MDHEN, CDR2 SYDVKM. CDR3 loop: CASSFVLFKGREYF. The CDR3 coding sequence is TGTGCCAGCAGTTTTGTTCTCTTTAAGGGTAGGGAGTACTTC.

This clone appeared once. The V gene is TRBV30, the J gene TRBJ2-2; 13 nucleotides line up with TRBD2. Germline V gene data show CDR1 as GTSNPN and CDR2 as SVGIG (reference sequence). The CDR3 runs 14 residues. V shed 5 bases and J 5 bases; nucleotides not matched to a gene: 2. The CDR3 DNA is TGTGCCTGGGGGACTAGCGGGAAAACCGGGGAGCTGTTTTTT. Translation gives CAWGTSGKTGELFF.

The chain has TRBV5-1 and TRBJ2-7; TRBD1 or TRBD2 may be the D gene (5 bases each). The V end was cut by 4 bases, the J end by 7 bases, with 24 bases between. This CDR3 is 16 amino acids long. Germline V lookup: CDR1 SGHRS, CDR2 YFSETQ. The CDR3 region has the DNA TGCGCCAGCAGCAGAGCCCGGGACGGATTACCTTTGGAGCAGTACTTC. This codes for CASSRARDGLPLEQYF.

This sequence joins TRBV28 and TRBJ1-5; no reliable D call. Germline V gene sequence: CDR1 MDHEN, CDR2 SYDVKM. The CDR3 totals 15 residues. V dropped 7 bases and J dropped 2 bases, with 15 bases sitting between them. This CDR3 is CASTLRGKGNQPQHF. The CDR3 DNA is TGTGCCAGCACCCTCCGGGGAAAGGGCAATCAGCCCCAGCATTTT.

The chain is built from TRBV5-1 and TRBJ1-6; possibly TRBD1 for D (6 bases). The length of the CDR3 is 16 residues. Germline lookup yields CDR1 SGHRS and CDR2 YFSETQ. Trimming left V 0 bases short and J 9 bases short, with 16 bases between. CDR3 sequence: CASSLEGTTGGSPLHF. DNA of the CDR3: TGCGCCAGCAGCTTGGAGGGGACAACGGGGGGTTCACCCCTCCACTTT.

The chain combines TRBV6-5 with TRBJ2-2, with D hard to call. The CDR3 contains 12 residues. Germline V gives CDR1 MNHEY, CDR2 SVGAGI. Trimming took 6 bases from V and 2 from J, leaving 4 bases between them. The CDR3 DNA sequence: TGTGCCAGCAGATACAACACCGGGGAGCTGTTTTTT. The encoded protein is CASRYNTGELFF.

This sequence joins TRBV7-2 and TRBJ2-6; 11 bases are a match to TRBD1. V gave up 0 bases and J gave up 2 bases; unmatched junction bases: 9. The germline V gene has CDR1 SGHTA and CDR2 FQGNSA. This CDR3 region has 20 residues. The CDR3 DNA follows: TGTGCCAGCAGCTTAGCGCTGGGTAGGACAGGGGGCGCTGGGGCCAACGTCCTGACTTTC. Translating gives CASSLALGRTGGAGANVLTF. The whole variable domain, filled in from reference TRBV7-2 and TRBJ2-6, reads GAGVSQSPSNKVTEKGKDVELRCDPISGHTALYWYRQSLGQGLEFLIYFQGNSAPDKSGLPSDRFSAERTGGSVSTLTIQRTQQEDSAVYLCASSLALGRTGGAGANVLTFGAGSRLTVL.